This TCR beta chain was identified during a study of response to subunit inactivated influenza vaccine. Germline V gives CDR1 SGHVS, CDR2 FNYEAQ. Trimming removed 3 bases at V and 10 bases at J, with 13 bases between. There are 14 residues in the CDR3. Turning to this clonotype: Its matching antigen is unknown.

Notes on the study in general: Few additional T cells are recruited per seasonal influenza vaccination, authors suggested.

TCRdb processed the RT-PCR reads anew with MiXCR; each CDR3 protein has one entry. The sample has some 600,000 distinct CDR3 sequences, about 14% seen once. Sequencing was performed on PBMCs from blood, taken 14 days before vaccination. The gene calls are TRBV7-6 and TRBJ1-6, with D possibly matching TRBD1 (6 bases). This receptor was obtained from a man aged 50 to 60 who received an inactivated influenza vaccine. CDR3 sequence reads: CASSFDRIGSPLHF. The CDR3 DNA is TGTGCCAGCAGCTTCGACAGGATCGGATCACCCCTCCACTTT.